The clone carrying this T cell receptor (beta chain) was seen a handful of times. Germline V gives CDR1 SQVTM, CDR2 ANQGSEA. Trimming shortened V by 4 bases and J by 2 bases, and 9 bases separated the two germline ends. The CDR3 spans 12 residues. The data are from a study of T-cell memory formation after mild COVID-19. Using constant-segment primers, 5'RACE produced TCR alpha and TCR beta cDNA libraries carrying sample barcodes and UMIs. TCRdb called the 5' RACE reads again in MiXCR, with one record for every CDR3 protein. In the table there are about 140,000 distinct CDR3 sequences, 14% of which are singletons.

Sequencing was performed on PBMCs or a T cell subset sorted from them (not recorded which). The chain couples TRBV29-1 to TRBJ2-7; D remains ambiguous. This receptor was obtained from an adult woman who had mild COVID-19 (a few samples of this study predate the infection). Cell type and time point are not known. Here the CDR3 DNA reads TGCAGCGTTGGCTTTTACACCTACGAGCAGTACTTC. Translation gives CSVGFYTYEQYF.